The T cell receptor (beta chain) described here comes from a study of cytomegalovirus exposure and HLA in healthy donors. Study-level findings and limits: According to a later analysis, donors in an Asian-associated ancestry cluster reportedly had fewer N-insertions than the approximately 620-donor mean.

About this clone: Its target is unknown.

13 Jbeta primers and 60 Vbeta primers were used for the PCR. Study processing details: An analysis performed later counted around 80 million unique TCR beta chains (roughly 11 million of them shared). Using immunoSEQ multiplex PCR, the repertoire was profiled, and TCRdb retains in-frame clones only, with some absent. V and J calls and clone size are given by that table; D and trimming were obtained from the DNA. The sample contains more than 95,000 clones, about three quarters of which appear only once. Healthy bone marrow donors made up the donor group. The CDR3 loop spans 15 amino acids. V was trimmed by 5 bases and J by 0 bases, leaving 11 bases between them. CDR1 ENHRY and CDR2 SYGVKD come from the germline V gene.

The specimen sequenced was PBMCs. This sequence joins TRBV10-3 and TRBJ1-3; maybe TRBD1 (5 bases). This sequence was found in a male donor in good health and CMV-seronegative. CDR3: CAISQTVGSGNTIYF. The CDR3 DNA reads as TGTGCCATCAGTCAGACAGTCGGCTCTGGAAACACCATATATTTT.